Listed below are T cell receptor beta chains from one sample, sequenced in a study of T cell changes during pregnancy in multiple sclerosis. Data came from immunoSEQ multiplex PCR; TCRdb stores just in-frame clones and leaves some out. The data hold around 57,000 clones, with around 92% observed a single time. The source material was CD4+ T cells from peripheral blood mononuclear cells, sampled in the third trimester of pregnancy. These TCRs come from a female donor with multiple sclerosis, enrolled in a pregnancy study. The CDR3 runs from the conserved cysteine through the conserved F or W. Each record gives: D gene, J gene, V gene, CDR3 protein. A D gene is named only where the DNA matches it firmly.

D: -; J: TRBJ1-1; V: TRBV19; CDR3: CASKPRRVNTEAFF
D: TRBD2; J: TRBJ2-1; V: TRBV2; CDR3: CASHPFLGRGGVGNEQFF
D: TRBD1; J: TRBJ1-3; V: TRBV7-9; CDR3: CASSSGGQGNTIYF
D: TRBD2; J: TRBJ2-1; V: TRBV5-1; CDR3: CASSLAGGRDNEQFF
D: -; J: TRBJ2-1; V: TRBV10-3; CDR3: CAISSTQNNEQFF
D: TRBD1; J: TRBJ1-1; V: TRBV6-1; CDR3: CASSEGRRDRVNTEAFF
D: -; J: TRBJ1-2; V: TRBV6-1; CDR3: CASSEPGGRGYTF
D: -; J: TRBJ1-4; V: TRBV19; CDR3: CASRKQGGDEKLFF
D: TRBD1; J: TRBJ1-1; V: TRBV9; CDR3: CASSGLTGEATEAFF
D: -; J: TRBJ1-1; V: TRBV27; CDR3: CASRHTGTAFF
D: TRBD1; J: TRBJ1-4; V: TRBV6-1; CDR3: CASSEMRTGSATNEKLFF
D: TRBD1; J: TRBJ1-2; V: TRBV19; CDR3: CASSMDRGSANYGYTF
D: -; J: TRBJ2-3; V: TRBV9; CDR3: CASSPRGKPSTDTQYF
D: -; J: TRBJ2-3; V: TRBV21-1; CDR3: CASKKRVLSTDTQYF
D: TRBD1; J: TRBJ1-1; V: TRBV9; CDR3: CASSFGQGRYTEAFF
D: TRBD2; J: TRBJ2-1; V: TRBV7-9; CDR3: CASSPTSVWSSYNEQFF
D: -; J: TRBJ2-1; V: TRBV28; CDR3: CASSITPGYNEQFF
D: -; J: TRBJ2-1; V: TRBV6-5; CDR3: CASMQGGYNEQFF